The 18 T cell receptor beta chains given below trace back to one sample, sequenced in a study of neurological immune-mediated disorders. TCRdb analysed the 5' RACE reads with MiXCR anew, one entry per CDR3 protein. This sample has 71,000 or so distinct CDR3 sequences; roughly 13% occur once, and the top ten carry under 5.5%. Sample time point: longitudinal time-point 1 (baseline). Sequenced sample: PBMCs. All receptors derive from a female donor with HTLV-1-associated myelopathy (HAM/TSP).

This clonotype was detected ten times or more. The CDR3 DNA reads TGTGCCAGCTCCCCCGGGGAAACTGAAGCTTTCTTT. Amino acid sequence: CASSPGETEAFF. This chain links TRBV18 with TRBJ1-1; D is unresolved. The V gene's germline CDR1 is KGHSH and CDR2 LQKENI. The CDR3 length is 12 residues. V dropped 6 bases and J dropped 5 bases, with 10 bases sitting between them.

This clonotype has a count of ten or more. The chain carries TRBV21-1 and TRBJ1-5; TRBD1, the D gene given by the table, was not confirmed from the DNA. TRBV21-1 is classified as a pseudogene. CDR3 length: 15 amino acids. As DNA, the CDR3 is TGTGCCAGCAGCCTAAGACAGGGGTGGGATCAGCCCCAGCATTTT. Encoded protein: CASSLRQGWDQPQHF.

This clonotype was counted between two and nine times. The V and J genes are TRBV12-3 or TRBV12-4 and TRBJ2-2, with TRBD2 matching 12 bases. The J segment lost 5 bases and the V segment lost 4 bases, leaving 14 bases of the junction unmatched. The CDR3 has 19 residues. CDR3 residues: CASSSTSGGFFSSTGELFF. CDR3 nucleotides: TGTGCCAGCAGTTCGACTAGCGGGGGATTTTTTTCTTCGACCGGGGAGCTGTTTTTT.

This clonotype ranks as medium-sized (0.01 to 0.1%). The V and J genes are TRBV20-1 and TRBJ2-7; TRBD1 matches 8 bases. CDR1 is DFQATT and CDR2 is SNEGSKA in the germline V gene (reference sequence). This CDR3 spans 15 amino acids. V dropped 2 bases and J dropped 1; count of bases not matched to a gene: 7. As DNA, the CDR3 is TGCAGTGCTAGAAGGTCTCAGGGGGCTTCCTACGAGCAGTACTTC. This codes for CSARRSQGASYEQYF.

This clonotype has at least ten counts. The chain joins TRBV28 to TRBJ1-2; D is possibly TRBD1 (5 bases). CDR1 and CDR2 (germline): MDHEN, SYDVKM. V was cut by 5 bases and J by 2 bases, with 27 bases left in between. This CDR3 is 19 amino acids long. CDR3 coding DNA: TGTGCCAGCAGTCCCCAAGGGCTCCGGGGCTCCGGGACGAACTATGGCTACACCTTC. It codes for CASSPQGLRGSGTNYGYTF.

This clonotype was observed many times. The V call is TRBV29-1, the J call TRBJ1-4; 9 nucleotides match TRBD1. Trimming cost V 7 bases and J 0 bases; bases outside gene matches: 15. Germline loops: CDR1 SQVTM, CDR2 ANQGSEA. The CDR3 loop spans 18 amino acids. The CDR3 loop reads CSATPGTGSVATNEKLFF. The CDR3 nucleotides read TGCAGCGCTACCCCCGGGACAGGGTCGGTTGCAACTAATGAAAAACTGTTTTTT. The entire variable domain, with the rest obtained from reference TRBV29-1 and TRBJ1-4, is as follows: SAVISQKPSRDICQRGTSLTIQCQVDSQVTMMFWYRQQPGQSLTLIATANQGSEATYESGFVIDKFPISRPNLTFSTLTVSNMSPEDSSIYLCSATPGTGSVATNEKLFFGSGTQLSVL.

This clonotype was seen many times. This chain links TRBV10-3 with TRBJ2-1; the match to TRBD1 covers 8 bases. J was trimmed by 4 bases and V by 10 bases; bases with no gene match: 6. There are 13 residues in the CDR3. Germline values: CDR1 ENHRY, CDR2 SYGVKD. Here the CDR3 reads CATRQGLYNEQFF. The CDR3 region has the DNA TGTGCCACCCGACAGGGGCTGTACAATGAGCAGTTCTTC.

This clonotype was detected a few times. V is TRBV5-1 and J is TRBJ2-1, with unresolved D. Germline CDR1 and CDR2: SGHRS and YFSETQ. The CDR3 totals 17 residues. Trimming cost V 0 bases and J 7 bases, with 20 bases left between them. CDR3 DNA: TGCGCCAGCAGCTTGGCTTTCCGCGAACCTCCTGGGAATGAGCAGTTCTTC. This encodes CASSLAFREPPGNEQFF. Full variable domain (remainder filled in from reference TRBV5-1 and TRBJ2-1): KAGVTQTPRYLIKTRGQQVTLSCSPISGHRSVSWYQQTPGQGLQFLFEYFSETQRNKGNFPGRFSGRQFSNSRSEMNVSTLELGDSALYLCASSLAFREPPGNEQFFGPGTRLTVL.

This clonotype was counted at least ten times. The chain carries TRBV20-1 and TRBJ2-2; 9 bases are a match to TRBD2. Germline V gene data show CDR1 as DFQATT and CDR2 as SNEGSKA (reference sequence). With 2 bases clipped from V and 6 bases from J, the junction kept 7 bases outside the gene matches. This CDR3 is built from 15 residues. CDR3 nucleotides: TGCAGTGCTAGACCCCCAGCGGGGGGCGCCGGGGAGCTGTTTTTT. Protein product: CSARPPAGGAGELFF.

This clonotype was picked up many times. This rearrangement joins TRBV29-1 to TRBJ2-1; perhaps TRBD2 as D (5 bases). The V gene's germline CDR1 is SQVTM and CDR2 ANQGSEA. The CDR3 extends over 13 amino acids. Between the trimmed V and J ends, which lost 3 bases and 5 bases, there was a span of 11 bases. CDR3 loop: CSVDRTGNNEQFF. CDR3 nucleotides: TGCAGCGTTGACCGGACCGGGAACAATGAGCAGTTCTTC.

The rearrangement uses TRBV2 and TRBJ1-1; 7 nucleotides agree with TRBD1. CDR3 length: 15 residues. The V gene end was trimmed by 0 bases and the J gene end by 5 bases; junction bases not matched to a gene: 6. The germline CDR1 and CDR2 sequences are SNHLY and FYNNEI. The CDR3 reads CASSEAQGVGTEAFF. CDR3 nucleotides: TGTGCCAGCAGTGAAGCCCAGGGGGTAGGGACTGAAGCTTTCTTT.

The CDR3 sequence: CATSRKAGEQYF. As DNA, the CDR3 is TGTGCCACCAGCAGAAAGGCGGGTGAGCAGTACTTC. This sequence joins TRBV15 and TRBJ2-7, with a weak D call TRBD2 (5 bases). The CDR3 has 12 residues. The germline V gene has CDR1 LNHNV and CDR2 YYDKDF (reference sequence). V was clipped by 2 bases and J by 7 bases, with 9 bases between them.

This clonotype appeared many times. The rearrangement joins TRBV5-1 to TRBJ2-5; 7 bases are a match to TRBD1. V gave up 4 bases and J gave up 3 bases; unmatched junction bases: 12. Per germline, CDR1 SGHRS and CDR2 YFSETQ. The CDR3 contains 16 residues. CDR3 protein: CASSPLQGSGKETQYF. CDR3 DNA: TGCGCCAGCAGCCCTCTACAGGGGTCTGGAAAAGAGACCCAGTACTTC.

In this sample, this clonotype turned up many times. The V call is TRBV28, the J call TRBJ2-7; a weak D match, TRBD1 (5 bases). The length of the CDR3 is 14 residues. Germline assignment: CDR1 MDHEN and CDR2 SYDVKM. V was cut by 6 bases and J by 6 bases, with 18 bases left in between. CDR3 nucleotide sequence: TGTGCCAGCAGGACAGACAGCGCCCTGGGCGAGCAGTACTTC. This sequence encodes CASRTDSALGEQYF.

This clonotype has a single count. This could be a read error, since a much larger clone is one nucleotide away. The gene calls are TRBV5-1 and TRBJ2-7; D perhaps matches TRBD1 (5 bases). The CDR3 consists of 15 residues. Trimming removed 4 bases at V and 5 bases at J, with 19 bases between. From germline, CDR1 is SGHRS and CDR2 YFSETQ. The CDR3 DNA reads TGCGCCAGCAGCCTGCTAGACAGTGCCACCCACGAGCAGTACTTC. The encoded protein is CASSLLDSATHEQYF.

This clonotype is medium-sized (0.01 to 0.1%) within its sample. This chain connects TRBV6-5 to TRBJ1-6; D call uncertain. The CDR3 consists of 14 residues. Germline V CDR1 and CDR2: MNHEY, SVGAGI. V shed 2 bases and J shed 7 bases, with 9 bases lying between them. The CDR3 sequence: CASSYGQFNSPLHF. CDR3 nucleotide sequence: TGTGCCAGCAGTTACGGTCAATTCAATTCACCCCTCCACTTT.

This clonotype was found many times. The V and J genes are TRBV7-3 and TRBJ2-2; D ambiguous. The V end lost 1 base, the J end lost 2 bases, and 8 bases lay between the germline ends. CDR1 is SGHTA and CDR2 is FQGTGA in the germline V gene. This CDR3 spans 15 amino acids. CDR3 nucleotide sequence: TGTGCCAGCAGCTTAAAAAGGGATAACACCGGGGAGCTGTTTTTT. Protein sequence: CASSLKRDNTGELFF.

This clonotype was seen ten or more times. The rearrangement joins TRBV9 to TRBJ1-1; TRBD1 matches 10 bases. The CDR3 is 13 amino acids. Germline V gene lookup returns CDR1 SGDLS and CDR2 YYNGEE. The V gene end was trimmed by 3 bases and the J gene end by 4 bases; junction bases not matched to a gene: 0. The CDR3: CASSGTGGTEAFF. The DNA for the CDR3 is TGTGCCAGCAGCGGGACAGGGGGCACTGAAGCTTTCTTT. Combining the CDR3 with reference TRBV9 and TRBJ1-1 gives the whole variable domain DSGVTQTPKHLITATGQRVTLRCSPRSGDLSVYWYQQSLDQGLQFLIQYYNGEERAKGNILERFSAQQFPDLHSELNLSSLELGDSALYFCASSGTGGTEAFFGQGTRLTVV.